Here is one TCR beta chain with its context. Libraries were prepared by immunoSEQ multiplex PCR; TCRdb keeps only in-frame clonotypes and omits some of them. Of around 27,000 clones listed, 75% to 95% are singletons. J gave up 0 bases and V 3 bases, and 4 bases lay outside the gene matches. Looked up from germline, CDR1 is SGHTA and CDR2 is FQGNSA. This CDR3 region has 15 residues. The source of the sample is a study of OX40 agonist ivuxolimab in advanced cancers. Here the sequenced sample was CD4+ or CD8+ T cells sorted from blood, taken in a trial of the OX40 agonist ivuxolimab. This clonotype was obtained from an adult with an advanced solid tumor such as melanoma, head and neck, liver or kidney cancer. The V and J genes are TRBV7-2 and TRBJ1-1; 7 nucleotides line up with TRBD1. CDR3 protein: CASSLIQGLNTEAFF. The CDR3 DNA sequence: TGTGCCAGCAGCTTGATACAGGGGTTGAACACTGAAGCTTTCTTT.